The next 11 T cell receptor delta chains were all read from a single sample in a study of DNA immune sequencing with unique molecular identifiers. A 32-plex genomic DNA assay used primers for all 8 TRDV and 4 TRDJ genes. A 12-nucleotide UMI was added during approximately 3 barcoding PCR cycles before adapter PCR. TCRdb reanalyzed the multiplex PCR reads using CATT. The table lists more than 4,500 delta-chain clones, roughly a tenth of them singletons. The sequenced sample was gamma-delta T cells enriched from blood buffy coat, or unenriched PBMCs (not recorded which). These TCRs come from a human donor in good health.

This clone has just a few counts. This likely reflects a read error, since a far larger clone is one base away. This sample includes further DNA sequences coding for the same CDR3. The chain is built from TRDV2 and TRDJ1; 8 bases match TRDD3. Germline lookup yields CDR1 GEAIGNYY and CDR2 EKD. The CDR3 totals 15 residues. The chain's CDR3 is CACQNLGEDTDKLIF. CDR3 bases: TGTGCATGTCAGAACCTGGGGGAGGACACCGATAAACTCATCTTT.

Comments on this clone: The likely explanation is a read error, given a far larger clone one base away. Other DNA variants within this sample encode the same CDR3. The chain combines TRDV1 with TRDJ1; TRDD2 matches at 8 bases. No J gene is reported in TCRdb; it was inferred here by comparing the DNA with germline. Germline CDR1 TSWWSYY, CDR2 QGS. The CDR3 is made up of 23 amino acids. CDR3 sequence reads: CALGDLPRTSYVRGGTYTDKLIF. In DNA form, the CDR3 reads TGTGCTCTTGGGGACCTACCAAGGACTTCCTACGTCCGGGGGGGGACGTACACAGATAAACTCATCTTT.

This clone was detected a few times. This is likely an artifact of a read error, given a far larger clone one base away. The sample carries other DNA sequences with the same CDR3. The genes are TRDV2 and TRDJ3, with 7 positions matching TRDD3. The CDR3 length is 20 residues. Germline loops: CDR1 GEAIGNYY, CDR2 EKD. CDR3 in DNA: TGTGCCTGTGACACGGGAAGCCTGGGGGTCGGCTCCTGGGACACACGACAGATGTTTTTC. Translated: CACDTGSLGVGSWDTRQMFF.

The sample holds a few counts of this clone. It differs at one base from a far larger clone, so likely a read error. Other DNA sequences in the sample encode the same CDR3. The chain recombines TRDV2 with TRDJ3; 11 bases are a match to TRDD3. Germline V gene data show CDR1 as GEAIGNYY and CDR2 as EKD. The CDR3 consists of 20 residues. CDR3 loop: CACDQAATGGYSWDTRQMFF. The CDR3 DNA is TGTGCCTGTGACCAAGCGGCTACTGGGGGATATTCCTGGGATACCCGACAGATGTTTTTC.

In the case of this clone: A far larger clone differs by one base, so this is likely a read error. This sequence joins TRDV1 and TRDJ1; 10 positions agree with TRDD3. TCRdb lists no J gene, so it was determined here by aligning the DNA to germline. This CDR3 is 26 amino acids long. Germline CDR1 is TSWWSYY and CDR2 is QGS. Germline trimming cut 0 bases from V and 4 bases from J; bases unmatched to any gene: 35. For the CDR3, the DNA is TGTGCTCTTGGGGAACTGGGGTTCCTACAGTCCTTAACTGGGGGATCTTCTTCTTTGTACATCGATAAACTCATCTTT. Its translation is CALGELGFLQSLTGGSSSLYIDKLIF.

V and J are TRDV1 and TRDJ3, with 12 bases that match TRDD3. As TCRdb names no J gene, one was assigned here on the basis of a DNA match to germline. V lost 5 bases and J lost 2; bases outside the gene matches: 19. Germline loops: CDR1 TSWWSYY, CDR2 QGS. There are 23 residues in the CDR3. CDR3 bases: TGTGCTCTTGGGCCCTCCGGAGCTGGTCAGCTGGGGGATACGCCCTGGGACACCCGACAGATGTTTTTC. It encodes CALGPSGAGQLGDTPWDTRQMFF.

As concerns this clone: This DNA's translation and the protein TCRdb lists, from a much larger clone, do not match at residue 7, likely due to a read error; the protein shown is translated from the DNA. The rearrangement joins TRDV2 to TRDJ1; 9 nucleotides line up with TRDD3. CDR1 and CDR2 (germline): GEAIGNYY, EKD. The V and J ends lost 0 bases and 1 base, in that order; junction bases with no gene match: 8. The CDR3 is 17 amino acids. The CDR3 DNA reads as TGTGCCTGTGACACCGTGCGGGGATACGCCTCCACCGATAAACTCATCTTT. This encodes CACDTVRGYASTDKLIF.

A note on this clone: It differs at one base from a far larger clone, so likely a read error. The identical CDR3 is also encoded by other nucleotide sequences in the sample. This chain connects TRDV2 to TRDJ3; 8 bases match TRDD3. This CDR3 comprises 19 residues. The germline gives CDR1 GEAIGNYY, CDR2 EKD. The CDR3 loop reads CACDNPLGANSWDTRQMFF. The CDR3 nucleotides read TGTGCCTGTGACAATCCACTGGGGGCAAACTCCTGGGACACCAGACAGATGTTTTTC.

Only a few counts were recorded for this clone. A read error likely explains why the TCRdb protein, taken from a much larger clone, differs from this DNA's translation at residue 9; the protein shown is translated from the DNA. This chain uses TRDV2 with TRDJ1, with D tentatively TRDD3 (5 bases). There are 17 residues in the CDR3. Trimming took off 1 base at V and 4 bases at J, with 21 bases between the two ends. CDR1 and CDR2 from the germline V gene are GEAIGNYY and EKD. The CDR3 loop reads CACDTLVGNTPYDKLIF. For the CDR3, the DNA is TGTGCCTGTGACACTCTGGTGGGGAATACGCCCTACGATAAACTCATCTTT.

This clone was recorded many times. The V call is TRDV2, the J call TRDJ1; 12 positions agree with TRDD3. This CDR3 region has 17 residues. Trimming cost V 1 base and J 11 bases; bases outside gene matches: 16. Germline V gene lookup returns CDR1 GEAIGNYY and CDR2 EKD. The CDR3 DNA sequence: TGTGCCTGTGACACGGGGGTGAACTGGGGGATACAATTGGGGCTCATCTTT. Protein sequence: CACDTGVNWGIQLGLIF.

This clone was detected a few times. A read error is the likely source, as a far larger clone sits one nucleotide away. Other DNA sequences in this sample translate to the same CDR3. V usage is TRDV2 and J usage is TRDJ1; 13 nucleotides agree with TRDD3. The CDR3 spans 20 residues. Germline CDR1 and CDR2: GEAIGNYY and EKD. The CDR3 here is CACDTVATGGYGGYTDKLIF. The CDR3 coding sequence is TGTGCCTGTGACACCGTCGCTACTGGGGGATACGGAGGGTACACCGATAAACTCATTTTT.